This T cell receptor (beta chain) appears in the sequencing data of a study of Ad26.COV2.S vaccination and SARS-CoV-2 variants. The treatment was: some 20 received Ad26.COV2.S at low or high dose, single or two shots; five or six received placebo; per-sample allocation not given. At day 63 after the first vaccine or placebo injection, samples were drawn. Sequenced by immunoSEQ multiplex PCR; TCRdb stores in-frame clones only, minus some. The profile shows fewer than 900,000 clones, roughly nine tenths of them singletons. The clonotype originates from a person between 18 and 60 years old who received the Ad26.COV2.S COVID-19 vaccine or a placebo. Sequencing was performed on peripheral blood, taken in a trial of Ad26.COV2.S vaccine versus placebo.

In DNA, the CDR3 is TGTGCCAGCAGCTTCGACAGGTTCACAGATACGCAGTATTTT. Translated: CASSFDRFTDTQYF. The rearrangement uses TRBV7-8 and TRBJ2-3; D is perhaps TRBD1 (6 bases). The germline V and J ends were trimmed by 3 bases and 2 bases, with 9 bases remaining between them. The CDR3 spans 14 residues. Germline V gene lookup returns CDR1 SGHVS and CDR2 FQNEAQ.